This T cell receptor (beta chain) is drawn from a study of cytomegalovirus exposure and HLA in healthy donors. The CDR3 consists of 17 residues. Trimming took 0 bases from V and 0 from J, leaving 13 bases between them. Germline V gene sequence: CDR1 SGDLS, CDR2 YYNGEE. Clones were read by immunoSEQ multiplex PCR, and TCRdb kept only the in-frame ones, dropping some. The data contain 50,000 to 70,000 clones, 85% to 95% of them singletons. This sequence joins TRBV9 and TRBJ2-1, with a weak D call TRBD2 (5 bases). This clonotype originated in a young woman in good health and CMV-seropositive. The sequenced material came from PBMCs. The CDR3 sequence is CASSVATSGLSYNEQFF. In DNA, the CDR3 is TGTGCCAGCAGCGTAGCTACCAGCGGACTCTCCTACAATGAGCAGTTCTTC. Based on the CDR3 plus reference TRBV9 and TRBJ2-1, the full variable domain is DSGVTQTPKHLITATGQRVTLRCSPRSGDLSVYWYQQSLDQGLQFLIQYYNGEERAKGNILERFSAQQFPDLHSELNLSSLELGDSALYFCASSVATSGLSYNEQFFGPGTRLTVL.